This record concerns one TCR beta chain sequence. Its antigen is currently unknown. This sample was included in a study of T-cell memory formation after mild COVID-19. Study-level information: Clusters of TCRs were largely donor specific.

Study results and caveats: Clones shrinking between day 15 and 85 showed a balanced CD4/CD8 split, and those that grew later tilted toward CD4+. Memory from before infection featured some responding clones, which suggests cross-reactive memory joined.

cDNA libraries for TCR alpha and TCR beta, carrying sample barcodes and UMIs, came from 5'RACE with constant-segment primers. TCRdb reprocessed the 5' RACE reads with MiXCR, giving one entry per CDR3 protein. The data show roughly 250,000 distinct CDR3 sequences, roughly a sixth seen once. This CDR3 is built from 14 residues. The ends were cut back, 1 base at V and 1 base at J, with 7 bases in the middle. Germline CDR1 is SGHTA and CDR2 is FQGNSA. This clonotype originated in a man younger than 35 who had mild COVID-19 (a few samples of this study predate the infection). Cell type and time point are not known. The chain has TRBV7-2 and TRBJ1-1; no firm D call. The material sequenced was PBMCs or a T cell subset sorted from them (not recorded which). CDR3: CASSLDLGNTEAFF. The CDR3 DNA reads TGTGCCAGCAGCTTAGATCTGGGGAACACTGAAGCTTTCTTT.